This record looks at one T cell receptor beta chain sequence and its context. Antigen: not known. Template-switch reactions added UMIs with a 6-nucleotide sample barcode. TCRdb reprocessed the 5' RACE reads and keeps a single row for each CDR3 protein, giving no DNA. This sample's table has around 200,000 distinct CDR3 sequences. The CDR3 spans 18 residues. CDR1 is LNHNV and CDR2 is YYDKDF in the germline V gene (reference sequence). The source of the sample is a study of monozygotic twins with inflammatory bowel disease. Study-level findings and limits: Lower TCRbeta diversity (inverse Simpson) was seen in IBD patients than in healthy co-twins. IBD patients shared fewer clonotypes with other individuals than healthy twins, especially patients with disease activity signs. Heterogeneous immunosuppressive treatment regimens may have introduced variability into patient repertoires.

The sequence was collected from a human donor with ulcerative colitis or Crohn's disease, or a healthy co-twin of an affected twin (not recorded which). The sequenced sample consisted of blood. The chain combines TRBV15 with TRBJ1-6. This CDR3 is CATSRVGRQLDDNSPLHF.